This T cell receptor beta chain was identified during a study of OX40 agonist ivuxolimab in advanced cancers. This clone was recorded only once. Germline values: CDR1 MDHEN, CDR2 SYDVKM. V was clipped by 6 bases and J by 4 bases, with 13 bases between them. The CDR3 loop spans 14 amino acids. Only in-frame clones appear in the TCRdb table, and some are missing; sequencing was by immunoSEQ multiplex PCR. The table has some 45,000 clones, around 90% seen once. This TCR derives from an adult with an advanced solid tumor such as melanoma, head and neck, liver or kidney cancer. The V gene is TRBV28, the J gene TRBJ1-3; D gene unclear. The input for sequencing was CD4+ or CD8+ T cells sorted from blood, taken in a trial of the OX40 agonist ivuxolimab. In DNA, the CDR3 is TGTGCCAGCAGCCCCTTGAGGACGGGAAACACCATATATTTT. As protein: CASSPLRTGNTIYF.